Described below is a single T cell receptor (beta chain) sequence and its context. Per the germline V gene, CDR1 is MNHEY and CDR2 is SVGAGI. J lost 3 bases, V lost 5 bases, and 6 bases had no gene match. The CDR3 totals 15 residues. This entry is derived from a study of shared clonotypes between healthy human individuals. In replicate PCRs of sorted subsets, approximately 200 ng DNA, about 30,000 T cell genomes, was used. Libraries were prepared by immunoSEQ multiplex PCR; TCRdb keeps only in-frame clonotypes and omits some of them. The table shows 1.5 million to 2.5 million clones, with just under 95% occurring only once. Terminally differentiated effector memory CD45RA+ cells were excluded from the naive CD8 cells, which were CD45RO-negative and positively selected for CCR7. Nashville, Tennessee was home to all donors, who were Caucasian adults.

The sample consisted of naive CD8+ T cells sorted from blood. The source is a man aged 18 to 35 in good health. The chain links TRBV6-5 to TRBJ2-5; TRBD1 agrees at 10 bases. CDR3 residues: CASSRQGAMKETQYF. As DNA, the CDR3 is TGTGCCAGCAGTCGACAGGGGGCCATGAAAGAGACCCAGTACTTC.